Listed here are 14 T cell receptor beta chains from one sample, sequenced in a study of read filtering for tumor transcriptome and immune sequencing. The library was built from about 370 ng RNA with molecular barcoded adaptors for alpha/delta and beta/gamma chains. TCRdb itself ran the reads through MiXCR, one entry per CDR3 protein. The data hold 90,000 to 95,000 distinct CDR3 sequences, with around a fifth observed a single time. Sequencing was carried out using a population of CD138-negative cells sorted from bone marrow. These receptors all come from a donor at least 40 years old with multiple myeloma.

For this clonotype: A much bigger clone sits one base away, suggesting this may be a read error. This sequence joins TRBV18 and TRBJ1-4; D is undetermined. The CDR3 consists of 13 residues. The germline CDR1 and CDR2 sequences are KGHSH and LQKENI. V lost 3 bases, J lost 5 bases, and 7 bases lay in between. The CDR3 loop is CASSPAANEKLFF. CDR3 sequence (DNA): TGTGCCAGCTCACCCGCGGCCAATGAAAAACTGTTTTTT.

Ten or more counts support this clonotype. The rearrangement joins TRBV11-1 to TRBJ2-5, with TRBD2 matching over 15 bases. This CDR3 region has 16 residues. J lost 3 bases, V lost 4 bases, and 3 bases had no gene match. Germline CDR1 is SGHAT and CDR2 is FQDESV (reference sequence). CDR3 DNA: TGTGCCAGCAGCTCGGGACTAGCGGGGGGCGAAGAGACCCAGTACTTC. Encoded protein: CASSSGLAGGEETQYF.

To note about this clonotype: A read error may be the cause here, since a much bigger clone is one base away. The rearrangement links TRBV3-1 to TRBJ1-1, with no clear D. This CDR3 contains 12 residues. Trimming shortened V by 8 bases and J by 3 bases, and 10 bases separated the two germline ends. Germline V gene data show CDR1 as LGHDT and CDR2 as YNNKEL (reference sequence). The CDR3 here is CASGPGYTEAFF. Here the CDR3 DNA reads TGTGCCAGCGGCCCGGGGTACACTGAAGCTTTCTTT.

A note on this clonotype: This could be a read error, since a much larger clone is one nucleotide away. This chain uses TRBV9 with TRBJ1-2, with D tentatively TRBD1 (6 bases). V dropped 4 bases and J dropped 0 bases, with 19 bases sitting between them. The CDR3 extends over 17 amino acids. In germline, CDR1 is SGDLS, CDR2 YYNGEE. The CDR3 loop is CASSTRQVGTTNYGYTF. In DNA, the CDR3 is TGTGCCAGCAGCACTCGACAGGTAGGCACAACTAACTATGGCTACACCTTC. Using reference TRBV9 and TRBJ1-2 for the parts outside the CDR3, the full variable domain is DSGVTQTPKHLITATGQRVTLRCSPRSGDLSVYWYQQSLDQGLQFLIQYYNGEERAKGNILERFSAQQFPDLHSELNLSSLELGDSALYFCASSTRQVGTTNYGYTFGSGTRLTVV.

The rearrangement joins TRBV20-1 to TRBJ2-5, with TRBD2 as a possible D gene (5 bases). Germline assignment: CDR1 DFQATT and CDR2 SNEGSKA (reference sequence). Trimming took 5 bases from V and 5 from J, leaving 18 bases between them. The CDR3 covers 14 residues. The DNA of the CDR3 is TGCAGTGCTGTGGACGCGGGCGTCGGGGAGACCCAGTACTTC. The encoded protein is CSAVDAGVGETQYF.

This clonotype was seen repeatedly, ten times or more. In nucleotides, the CDR3 is TGTGCCAGCAGTGACGCTGGCACAGATACGCAGTATTTT. Its protein is CASSDAGTDTQYF. The rearrangement joins TRBV25-1 to TRBJ2-3; D remains unclear. Trimming took off 3 bases at V and 1 base at J, with 5 bases between the two ends. The CDR3 is made up of 13 amino acids. Germline V CDR1 and CDR2: MGHDK, SYGVNS.

This clonotype was counted only a few times. The rearrangement joins TRBV19 to TRBJ1-2; D is ambiguous. Trimming removed 11 bases from V and 8 bases from J, with 15 bases in between. In germline, CDR1 is LNHDA, CDR2 SQIVND (reference sequence). The CDR3 consists of 11 residues. The DNA of the CDR3 is TGTGCCTCGAGTGGGTTAGGAGGCTACACCTTC. Its translation is CASSGLGGYTF.

Of note for this clonotype: The junction departs from germline at one end; a sequencing error may be responsible. This chain joins TRBV2 and TRBJ1-1, with D perhaps matching TRBD1 (5 bases). CDR3 length: 13 amino acids. Looked up from germline, CDR1 is SNHLY and CDR2 is FYNNEI. CDR3: CASSEGRNTEAYF. Written as DNA, the CDR3 is TGTGCCAGCAGTGAGGGACGGAACACAGAAGCTTACTTT.

This clonotype came up a few times. The genes are TRBV5-1 and TRBJ2-3, with 7 positions matching TRBD2. This CDR3 region has 16 residues. CDR1 and CDR2 (germline): SGHRS, YFSETQ. V was pared by 0 bases and J by 3 bases, with 7 bases of the junction left unmatched. The CDR3, as DNA: TGCGCCAGCAGCTTGGAGCCAGGGAGGGTTACAGATACGCAGTATTTT. This codes for CASSLEPGRVTDTQYF.

This clonotype was counted many times. The rearrangement uses TRBV19 and TRBJ2-7; the match to TRBD2 covers 9 bases. Germline trimming cut 3 bases from V and 4 bases from J; bases unmatched to any gene: 10. Germline V gene sequence: CDR1 LNHDA, CDR2 SQIVND (reference sequence). The CDR3 is 16 residues long. Here the CDR3 reads CASSMSLASGTYEQYF. The CDR3 DNA reads as TGTGCCAGTAGTATGAGTTTGGCTAGCGGGACGTACGAGCAGTACTTC.

This chain joins TRBV2 and TRBJ1-5; no reliable D call. Germline CDR1 SNHLY, CDR2 FYNNEI. CDR3 length: 13 residues. Trimming cost V 4 bases and J 3 bases, with 7 bases left between them. In DNA form, the CDR3 reads TGTGCCAGCAGTGCTCAAGACAATCAGCCCCAGCATTTT. It encodes CASSAQDNQPQHF.

This clonotype was recorded at least ten times. The germline gene is not matched at one end of the junction; a read error may be the cause. J is TRBJ1-1 and V is TRBV25-1; possibly TRBD1 for D (6 bases). This CDR3 spans 13 amino acids. Germline assignment: CDR1 MGHDK and CDR2 SYGVNS. This CDR3 reads CASSGGGWTEALF. The CDR3 DNA sequence: TGTGCCAGCAGTGGCGGGGGCTGGACTGAAGCTCTCTTT.

With regard to this clonotype: A much larger clone differs by one base, so this may be a read error. The J gene is TRBJ2-3, the V gene TRBV29-1; D gene unclear. The CDR3 has 11 residues. Germline V CDR1 and CDR2: SQVTM, ANQGSEA. V lost 3 bases, J lost 7 bases, and 8 bases lay in between. The CDR3 sequence is CSVDPTNTQYF. The CDR3 DNA reads as TGCAGCGTTGACCCGACGAATACGCAGTATTTT.

This clonotype has ten or more counts. The CDR3 DNA is TGTGCCAGCAGCTTAGAGGGTGGTGGAGCTTTCTTT. Its translation is CASSLEGGGAFF. The V call is TRBV7-9, the J call TRBJ1-1; D unresolved. The CDR3 contains 12 residues. V was trimmed by 1 base and J by 10 bases, leaving 10 bases between them. CDR1 SEHNR and CDR2 FQNEAQ come from the germline V gene (reference sequence).